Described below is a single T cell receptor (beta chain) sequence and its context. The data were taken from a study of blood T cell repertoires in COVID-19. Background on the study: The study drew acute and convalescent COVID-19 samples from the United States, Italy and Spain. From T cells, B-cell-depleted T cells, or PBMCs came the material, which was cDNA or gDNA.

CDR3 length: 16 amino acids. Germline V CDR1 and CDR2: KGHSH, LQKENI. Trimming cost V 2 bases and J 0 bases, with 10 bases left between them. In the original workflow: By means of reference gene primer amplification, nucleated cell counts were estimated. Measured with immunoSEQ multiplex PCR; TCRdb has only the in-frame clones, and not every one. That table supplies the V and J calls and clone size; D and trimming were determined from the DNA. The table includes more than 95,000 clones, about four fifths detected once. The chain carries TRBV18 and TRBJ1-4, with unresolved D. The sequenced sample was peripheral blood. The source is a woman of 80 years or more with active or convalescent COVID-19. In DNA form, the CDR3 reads TGTGCCAGCTCACCAAATATTCCTGCAACTAATGAAAAACTGTTTTTT. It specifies CASSPNIPATNEKLFF.